A single sample gave rise to the 5 T cell receptor beta chains below, sequenced in a study of neurological immune-mediated disorders. One entry per CDR3 protein results from TCRdb running MiXCR on the 5' RACE reads. The sample holds 71,000 or so distinct CDR3 sequences, around 15% seen once. The time point: longitudinal time-point 1 (baseline). Sequenced: PBMCs. These TCRs come from a female donor with HTLV-1-associated myelopathy (HAM/TSP).

The CDR3 sequence: CASSLEGQGPLTEQFF. The DNA of the CDR3 is TGCGCCAGCAGCTTGGAGGGACAGGGTCCCCTTACCGAGCAGTTCTTC. This chain uses TRBV5-1 with TRBJ2-1, with 9 bases that match TRBD1. CDR1 is SGHRS, CDR2 YFSETQ, per germline. The V gene end was trimmed by 0 bases and the J gene end by 10 bases; junction bases not matched to a gene: 11. This CDR3 region has 16 residues.

There are many counts of this clonotype. This sequence joins TRBV12-3 or TRBV12-4 and TRBJ2-3; maybe TRBD2 (5 bases). The ends were cut back, 10 bases at V and 5 bases at J, with 19 bases in the middle. This CDR3 contains 14 residues. This CDR3 is CATGFGGPGDTQYF. For the CDR3, the DNA is TGTGCCACCGGCTTCGGAGGCCCCGGAGATACGCAGTATTTT.

This clonotype was counted many times. This chain links TRBV28 with TRBJ2-7; TRBD1 aligns across 7 bases. Germline V gene sequence: CDR1 MDHEN, CDR2 SYDVKM. This CDR3 comprises 15 residues. With 4 bases clipped from V and 3 bases from J, the junction kept 9 bases outside the gene matches. The DNA for the CDR3 is TGTGCCAGCAGTTCCAGACGGGACAGTGACTACGAGCAGTACTTC. Translation gives CASSSRRDSDYEQYF.

This clonotype was detected many times. The chain has TRBV28 and TRBJ2-5; D gene ambiguous. Trimming took 7 bases from V and 2 from J, leaving 14 bases between them. This CDR3 has 14 amino acids. Germline CDR1 is MDHEN and CDR2 is SYDVKM. This CDR3 reads CASTLESLQETQYF. CDR3 DNA: TGTGCCAGCACTCTAGAATCGCTACAAGAGACCCAGTACTTC.

At least ten counts were recorded for this clonotype. The genes are TRBV9 and TRBJ2-3; 10 bases line up with TRBD2. Germline CDR1 reads SGDLS; CDR2 reads YYNGEE. After removal of 1 base from V and 1 base from J, the junction contained 0 bases not matched to a gene. The CDR3 consists of 15 residues. CDR3: CASSVLAGGTDTQYF. The CDR3 DNA follows: TGTGCCAGCAGCGTACTAGCGGGGGGCACAGATACGCAGTATTTT.